This TCR beta chain is from a study of blood T cells in healthy people across ages. Turning to this clonotype: What it binds is not known.

Primed by a sample-barcoded 5' primer and a J-beta primer mix, a second PCR proceeded for about 7 to 11 cycles. One entry per CDR3 protein, called by TCRdb with MiXCR from the 5' RACE reads. The repertoire holds over 1,500,000 distinct CDR3 sequences, with just under 50% as singletons. Study results and limitations: Long-lived and aged donors differed, with more naive CD4+ cells and higher diversity in the long-lived.

The germline CDR1 and CDR2 sequences are SNHLY and FYNNEI. This CDR3 has 14 residues. Trimming removed 5 bases from V and 2 bases from J, with 10 bases in between. J is TRBJ1-5 and V is TRBV2, with D tentatively TRBD1 (6 bases). What was sequenced was blood. The clonotype comes from a woman aged 40 to 55 in good health. This chain's CDR3 is CASSTGLGNQPQHF. CDR3 coding DNA: TGTGCCAGCAGTACAGGGTTGGGCAATCAGCCCCAGCATTTT.